Shown below are 10 T cell receptor beta chains from a single sample sequenced in a study of a mutant IDH1 vaccine in newly diagnosed glioma. Time point in this sample: week 35, safety follow-up. Alongside topical imiquimod, each dose of vaccine comprised 300 ug of mutant IDH1 20-mer peptide. The antigens of these receptors remain unknown. This table comes from immunoSEQ multiplex PCR, and its TCRdb copy is limited to in-frame clones, with some not included. The table has about 58,000 clones, about four fifths seen once. The starting material was PBMCs, obtained from a glioma patient whose treatment included an IDH1 peptide vaccine. The receptors were sampled from a man aged 35-49 years with glioma.

The chain has TRBV5-5 and TRBJ2-2; 12 bases line up with TRBD2. This CDR3 has 16 residues. The V and J ends lost 4 bases and 1 base, in that order; junction bases with no gene match: 2. Germline loops: CDR1 SGHKS, CDR2 YYEKEE (reference sequence). The CDR3 nucleotides are TGTGCCAGCAGCAGACTAGCGGGAGAGAACACCGGGGAGCTGTTTTTT. This translates into CASSRLAGENTGELFF.

This sequence joins TRBV2 and TRBJ2-5; 11 bases are a match to TRBD2. The DNA end is more similar to TRBJ2-7, so the J call may be wrong. CDR1 SNHLY and CDR2 FYNNEI come from the germline V gene. The CDR3 has 16 residues. The CDR3 coding sequence is TGTGCCAGCAGTGAAACCACTAGCGGGGGTAATGTCGAGCAGTACTTC. This translates into CASSETTSGGNVEQYF.

This clone was detected only a few times. The CDR3 nucleotides are TGTGCCAGCAGCTTAGCGGTACAGGCCACTAGGTCCTACGAGCAGTACTTC. The encoded protein is CASSLAVQATRSYEQYF. The chain carries TRBV11-2 and TRBJ2-7, with D perhaps given as TRBD1 or TRBD2 (5 bases each). V was cut by 1 base and J by 1 base, with 17 bases left in between. Germline V lookup: CDR1 SGHAT, CDR2 FQNNGV. CDR3 length equals 17 residues.

J is TRBJ2-3 and V is TRBV5-4, with 12 bases identical to TRBD2. Trimming took 4 bases from V and 2 from J; bases not matched to a gene: 2. Germline V gene sequence: CDR1 SGHNT, CDR2 YYREEE (reference sequence). There are 15 residues in the CDR3. CDR3 region: CASSRTSGNTDTQYF. DNA of the CDR3: TGTGCCAGCAGCCGGACTAGCGGGAACACAGATACGCAGTATTTT.

The chain carries TRBV5-5 and TRBJ2-7; D is undetermined. The V gene's germline CDR1 is SGHKS and CDR2 YYEKEE (reference sequence). The CDR3 totals 15 residues. Deletions cut 0 bases from V and 4 bases from J, with 14 bases between. The CDR3 DNA sequence: TGTGCCAGCAGCTTGGAGTTGTCGTACCTATACGAGCAGTACTTC. Its protein product is CASSLELSYLYEQYF.

The chain carries TRBV11-3 and TRBJ2-2; 7 bases line up with TRBD2. V lost 8 bases to trimming and J lost 1 base; unmatched junction nucleotides: 4. Germline assignment: CDR1 SGHNT and CDR2 YENEEA. This CDR3 comprises 14 residues. Here the CDR3 reads CASSGTKNTGELFF. The CDR3 DNA follows: TGTGCCAGCTCCGGGACTAAGAACACCGGGGAGCTGTTTTTT.

This chain links TRBV7-9 with TRBJ2-3; 14 bases agree with TRBD2. Germline V CDR1 and CDR2: SEHNR, FQNEAQ (reference sequence). The V and J ends lost 2 bases and 0 bases, in that order; junction bases with no gene match: 7. This CDR3 spans 19 amino acids. The CDR3 here is CASSLYRTSGRTSTDTQYF. As DNA, the CDR3 is TGTGCCAGCAGCTTATATCGGACTAGCGGGAGGACTAGCACAGATACGCAGTATTTT. The full variable domain, completed using reference TRBV7-9 and TRBJ2-3, is DTGVSQNPRHKITKRGQNVTFRCDPISEHNRLYWYRQTLGQGPEFLTYFQNEAQLEKSRLLSDRFSAERPKGSFSTLEIQRTEQGDSAMYLCASSLYRTSGRTSTDTQYFGPGTRLTVL.

The gene calls are TRBV19 and TRBJ1-1; D gene uncertain. CDR1 and CDR2 (germline): LNHDA, SQIVND (reference sequence). Deletions cut 3 bases from V and 3 bases from J, with 8 bases between. The length of the CDR3 is 13 residues. DNA for the CDR3: TGTGCCAGTAGTATTTTTGGGGACACTGAAGCTTTCTTT. It is translated as CASSIFGDTEAFF.

J is TRBJ1-2 and V is TRBV6-1; D unclear. From germline, CDR1 is MNHNS and CDR2 SASEGT. The CDR3 has 12 amino acids. The V and J ends lost 7 bases and 7 bases respectively, with 13 bases between them. The CDR3 spells CASIEVGFGYTF. The CDR3 bases are TGTGCCAGCATCGAAGTAGGATTTGGCTACACCTTC.

This chain joins TRBV28 and TRBJ2-7; D uncertain. V gave up 5 bases and J gave up 1 base, with 15 bases separating them. Per germline, CDR1 MDHEN and CDR2 SYDVKM. This CDR3 contains 15 residues. DNA of the CDR3: TGTGCCAGCAGTCCGTCGCCCCCCTCTTCCTACGAGCAGTACTTC. Translated: CASSPSPPSSYEQYF.